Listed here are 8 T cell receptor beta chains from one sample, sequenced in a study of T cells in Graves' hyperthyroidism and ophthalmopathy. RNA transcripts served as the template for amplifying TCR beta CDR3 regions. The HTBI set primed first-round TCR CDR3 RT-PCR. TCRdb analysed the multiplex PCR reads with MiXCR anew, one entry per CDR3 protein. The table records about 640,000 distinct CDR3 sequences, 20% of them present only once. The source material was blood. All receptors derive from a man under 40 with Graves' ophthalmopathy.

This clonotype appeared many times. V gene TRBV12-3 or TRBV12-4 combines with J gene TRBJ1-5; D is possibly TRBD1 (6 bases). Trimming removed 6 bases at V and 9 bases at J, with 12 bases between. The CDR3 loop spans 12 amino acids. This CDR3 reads CASRVQGAPQHF. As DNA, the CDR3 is TGTGCCAGCAGGGTACAGGGAGCGCCCCAGCATTTT.

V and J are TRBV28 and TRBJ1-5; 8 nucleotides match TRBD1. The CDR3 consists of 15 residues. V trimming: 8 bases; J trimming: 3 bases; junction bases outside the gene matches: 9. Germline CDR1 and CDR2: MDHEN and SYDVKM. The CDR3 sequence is CASATPGGDNQPQHF. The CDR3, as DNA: TGTGCCAGCGCCACTCCAGGGGGCGACAATCAGCCCCAGCATTTT.

The CDR3 region is CASRGLAGGRRGELFF. The DNA for the CDR3 is TGTGCCAGCAGGGGCCTAGCGGGAGGGCGAAGGGGGGAGCTGTTTTTT. V gene TRBV28 combines with J gene TRBJ2-2, with 12 bases identical to TRBD2. V dropped 6 bases and J dropped 8; count of bases not matched to a gene: 10. The CDR3 length is 16 residues. Per germline, CDR1 MDHEN and CDR2 SYDVKM.

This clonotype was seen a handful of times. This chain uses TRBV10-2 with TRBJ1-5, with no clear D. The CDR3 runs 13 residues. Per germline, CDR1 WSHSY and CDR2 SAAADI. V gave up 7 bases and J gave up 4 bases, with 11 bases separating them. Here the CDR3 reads CASKVEGNQPQHF. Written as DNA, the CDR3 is TGCGCCAGCAAAGTCGAGGGAAATCAGCCCCAGCATTTT.

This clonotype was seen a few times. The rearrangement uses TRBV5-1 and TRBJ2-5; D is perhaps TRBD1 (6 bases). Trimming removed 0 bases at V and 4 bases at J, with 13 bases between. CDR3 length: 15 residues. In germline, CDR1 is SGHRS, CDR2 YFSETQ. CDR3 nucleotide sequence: TGCGCCAGCAGCTTGGGATCAGGGGTTTCAGAGACCCAGTACTTC. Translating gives CASSLGSGVSETQYF.

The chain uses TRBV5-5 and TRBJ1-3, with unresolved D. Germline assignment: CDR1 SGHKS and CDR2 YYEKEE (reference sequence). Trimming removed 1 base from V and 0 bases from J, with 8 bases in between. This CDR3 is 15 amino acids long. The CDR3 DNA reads TGTGCCAGCAGCTTGAAGGTCGCCTCTGGAAACACCATATATTTT. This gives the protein CASSLKVASGNTIYF. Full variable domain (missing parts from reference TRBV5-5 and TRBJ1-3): DAGVTQSPTHLIKTRGQQVTLRCSPISGHKSVSWYQQVLGQGPQFIFQYYEKEERGRGNFPDRFSARQFPNYSSELNVNALLLGDSALYLCASSLKVASGNTIYFGEGSWLTVV.

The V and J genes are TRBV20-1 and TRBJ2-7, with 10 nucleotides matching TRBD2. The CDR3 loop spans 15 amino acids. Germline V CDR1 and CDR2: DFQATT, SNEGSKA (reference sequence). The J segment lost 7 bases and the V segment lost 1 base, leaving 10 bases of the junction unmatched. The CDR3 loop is CSARVSGRAPGEQYF. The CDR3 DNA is TGCAGTGCTAGAGTAAGCGGGAGGGCCCCGGGTGAGCAGTACTTC.

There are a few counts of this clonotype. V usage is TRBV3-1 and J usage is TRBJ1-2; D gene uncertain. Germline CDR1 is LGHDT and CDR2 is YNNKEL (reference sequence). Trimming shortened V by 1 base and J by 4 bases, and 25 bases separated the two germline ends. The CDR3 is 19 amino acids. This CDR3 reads CASSQALPTLALSIYGYTF. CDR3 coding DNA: TGTGCCAGCAGCCAAGCACTTCCGACCCTGGCGCTTTCAATCTATGGCTACACCTTC.